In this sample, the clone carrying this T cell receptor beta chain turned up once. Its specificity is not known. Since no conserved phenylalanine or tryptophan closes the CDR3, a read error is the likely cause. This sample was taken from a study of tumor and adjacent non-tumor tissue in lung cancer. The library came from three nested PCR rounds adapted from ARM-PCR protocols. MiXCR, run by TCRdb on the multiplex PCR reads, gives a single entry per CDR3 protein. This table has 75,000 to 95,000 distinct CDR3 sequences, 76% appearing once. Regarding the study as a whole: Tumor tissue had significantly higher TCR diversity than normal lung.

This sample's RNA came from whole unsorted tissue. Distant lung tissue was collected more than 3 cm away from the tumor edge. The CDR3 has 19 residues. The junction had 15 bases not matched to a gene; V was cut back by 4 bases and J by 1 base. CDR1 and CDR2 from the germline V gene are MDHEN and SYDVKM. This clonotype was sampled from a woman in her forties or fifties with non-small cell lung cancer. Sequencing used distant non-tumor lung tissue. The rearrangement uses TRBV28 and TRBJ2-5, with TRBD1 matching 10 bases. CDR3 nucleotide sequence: TGTGCCAGCAGTTCCCACCTCTGGGACAGGGGACGACTCCAAGAGACCCAGTACTTA. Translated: CASSSHLWDRGRLQETQYL.